The present T cell receptor (beta chain) was sequenced within a study of control samples from healthy donors and cancer patients. There are 15 residues in the CDR3. Germline loops: CDR1 SGHTA, CDR2 FQGTGA. V lost 5 bases, J lost 2 bases, and 10 bases lay in between. The method was immunoSEQ multiplex PCR; TCRdb's version includes in-frame clones alone and lacks a portion of them. The table includes some 410,000 clones, around 90% detected once. The sample consisted of PBMCs. The clonotype originates from a man aged 35-49 years with head and neck cancer. The rearrangement joins TRBV7-3 to TRBJ2-6; possibly TRBD1 or TRBD2 for D (5 bases each). Here the CDR3 reads CASSLLGAGANVLTF. The CDR3 DNA is TGTGCCAGCAGCCTCCTGGGGGCTGGGGCCAACGTCCTGACTTTC.